This paragraph reports one T cell receptor (beta chain). Its target is not known. The data are from a study of radiotherapy plus CTLA-4 blockade in lung cancer. Trimming pared 5 bases from V and 0 bases from J, leaving 13 bases between. The CDR3 runs 15 residues. Germline V lookup: CDR1 SGHRS, CDR2 YFSETQ. Study results and caveats: In blood, TCR clones derived from the tumor expanded after radiotherapy plus ipilimumab.

Ipilimumab-mediated CTLA-4 blockade plus focal radiation was given to patients having chemo-refractory metastatic non-small-cell lung cancer. Here immunoSEQ multiplex PCR was the method, and the copy in TCRdb shows in-frame clones only, minus some. The data hold 130,000 or so clones, with 90% observed a single time. The receptor's source is a human donor with non-small cell lung cancer that progressed on radiotherapy plus ipilimumab. Material: peripheral blood, obtained from a patient treated with radiotherapy plus ipilimumab. This sequence joins TRBV5-1 and TRBJ2-3; D is possibly TRBD1 or TRBD2 (5 bases each). The CDR3 protein is CASRQVGDSTDTQYF. CDR3 nucleotide sequence: TGCGCCAGCAGACAGGTGGGGGATAGCACAGATACGCAGTATTTT.